The source of this TCR beta chain is a study of blood T cell repertoires in COVID-19. Study-level information: Samples of COVID-19 (acute and convalescent) were obtained from the United States, Italy and Spain. From T cells, B-cell-depleted T cells, or PBMCs came the material, which was cDNA or gDNA.

Source study methods: The assay estimated nucleated cells by amplifying reference gene primers. Only in-frame clones appear in the TCRdb table, and some are missing; sequencing was by immunoSEQ multiplex PCR. That table gives V, J and clone size, and the DNA gave D and trimming. The data hold 130,000 to 150,000 clones, with 88% observed a single time. Between the trimmed V and J ends, which lost 4 bases and 3 bases, there was a span of 17 bases. CDR1 is SGDLS and CDR2 is YYNGEE in the germline V gene. The CDR3 is made up of 16 amino acids. Sequences were obtained from peripheral blood. This TCR derives from a man aged 45-65 years with active or convalescent COVID-19. This chain connects TRBV9 to TRBJ2-4; D may be TRBD1 (5 bases). The CDR3 nucleotides read TGTGCCAGCAGCCCCAGTTCCGTTACAGGCAAAAACATTCAGTACTTC. The encoded protein is CASSPSSVTGKNIQYF.